A single sample is the source of the 27 T cell receptor beta chains below, sequenced in a study of shared T cell receptors in the human thymus (dated by TCRdb to the early 2020s). Preparation of the library involved the immunoSEQ multiplex PCR assay. TCRdb limited this immuneACCESS table to in-frame rearrangements with V and J called. A share of clones is missing; checked studies link under half to unresolved V genes, and the rest is unexplained. A total of roughly 500,000 clones appear in this sample, about four fifths of them only once. 0.01% to 0.015% of the sample comes from the top ten. These data also featured in a second study, about human thymus T cells.

The sequencing sample was made of thymocytes. Receptors originate from a boy under three years old with a congenital heart defect. Donor details come from another sample of the same person, matched by shared clones.

The chain combines TRBV5-6 with TRBJ1-2; perhaps TRBD1 as D (5 bases). CDR3 length: 16 residues. Per the germline V gene, CDR1 is SGHDT and CDR2 is YYEEEE. V was cut by 4 bases and J by 3 bases, with 19 bases left in between. This chain's CDR3 is CASSGLTVRPYYGYTF. The CDR3 DNA sequence: TGTGCCAGCAGCGGCTTGACAGTCCGCCCCTACTATGGCTACACCTTC. The full variable domain, in which reference TRBV5-6 and TRBJ1-2 provide the parts outside the CDR3, is DAGVTQSPTHLIKTRGQQVTLRCSPKSGHDTVSWYQQALGQGPQFIFQYYEEEERQRGNFPDRFSGHQFPNYSSELNVNALLLGDSALYLCASSGLTVRPYYGYTFGSGTRLTVV.

In its sample, this clone was seen a few times. The chain combines TRBV2 with TRBJ2-2; the match to TRBD1 covers 10 bases. This CDR3 comprises 18 residues. Germline lookup yields CDR1 SNHLY and CDR2 FYNNEI. The V segment lost 6 bases and the J segment 2 bases; nucleotides outside the gene matches: 12. CDR3 DNA sequence: TGTGCCAGCAGGCCGGGACAGGGGTTCGGACCCAACACCGGGGAGCTGTTTTTT. Translation gives CASRPGQGFGPNTGELFF.

The rearrangement links TRBV14 to TRBJ2-5; 9 bases align to TRBD1. The closer fit of TRBJ2-7 to the DNA end suggests the J call may be wrong. Germline V gene sequence: CDR1 SGHDN, CDR2 FVKESK. The CDR3 has 16 residues. The CDR3 DNA follows: TGTGCCAGCAGCCAAGAATCACAGGGGGCCGCCTACGAGCAGTACTTC. Protein sequence: CASSQESQGAAYEQYF.

This chain links TRBV9 with TRBJ2-7; 10 positions agree with TRBD1. Germline assignment: CDR1 SGDLS and CDR2 YYNGEE. V lost 4 bases to trimming and J lost 11 bases; unmatched junction nucleotides: 9. The CDR3 runs to 13 residues. CDR3 region: CASSTDRGRRKYF. The CDR3, as DNA: TGTGCCAGCAGCACAGACAGGGGGCGTCGGAAGTACTTC.

The rearrangement joins TRBV23-1 to TRBJ1-3; 8 positions agree with TRBD1. TRBV23-1 is labeled an ORF, and its function is uncertain. The CDR3 consists of 19 residues. J lost 8 bases, V lost 3 bases, and 21 bases had no gene match. The CDR3 nucleotides are TGCGCCAGCAGTCACCCGTCCCCCAGGGGGCAGGAGGCCGAGGACACCATATATTTT. This translates into CASSHPSPRGQEAEDTIYF.

The chain uses TRBV7-6 and TRBJ2-7, with 8 bases that match TRBD1. CDR1 is SGHVS and CDR2 is FNYEAQ in the germline V gene. The CDR3 has 15 amino acids. The V gene end was trimmed by 3 bases and the J gene end by 5 bases; junction bases not matched to a gene: 9. CDR3 DNA sequence: TGTGCCAGCAGCTTCTGGACAGGGTTTGCCCACGAGCAGTACTTC. Protein sequence: CASSFWTGFAHEQYF.

The chain recombines TRBV29-1 with TRBJ2-1; 9 positions match TRBD1. Looked up from germline, CDR1 is SQVTM and CDR2 is ANQGSEA. V was clipped by 8 bases and J by 8 bases; unmatched bases: 13. The length of the CDR3 is 14 residues. The CDR3 loop reads CSSSYPGQGDEQFF. The CDR3 DNA reads TGCAGCTCCTCATACCCGGGACAGGGCGATGAGCAGTTCTTC.

The chain recombines TRBV5-1 with TRBJ2-7; TRBD2 is a possible D gene (5 bases). The CDR3 contains 13 residues. With 4 bases removed from V and 0 bases from J, the gap between germline ends came to 8 bases. Germline V CDR1 and CDR2: SGHRS, YFSETQ. The CDR3 DNA is TGCGCCAGCAGCAGGAGGAGCTCCTACGAGCAGTACTTC. It translates to CASSRRSSYEQYF.

The rearrangement links TRBV9 to TRBJ2-3, with 12 bases matching TRBD2. Per the germline V gene, CDR1 is SGDLS and CDR2 is YYNGEE. J gave up 4 bases and V 0 bases, and 12 bases lay outside the gene matches. The CDR3 spans 19 residues. The CDR3 sequence is CASSVARAAGLAGPDTQYF. CDR3 coding DNA: TGTGCCAGCAGCGTAGCTAGGGCGGCGGGACTAGCGGGTCCAGATACGCAGTATTTT.

The V and J genes are TRBV11-2 and TRBJ1-2; D not resolved. Per germline, CDR1 SGHAT and CDR2 FQNNGV. The CDR3 consists of 16 residues. The V end was cut by 0 bases, the J end by 1 base, with 12 bases between. The CDR3 sequence: CASSLDFRQDNYGYTF. The CDR3 nucleotides read TGTGCCAGCAGCTTAGATTTTCGGCAGGATAACTATGGCTACACCTTC.

This sequence joins TRBV19 and TRBJ2-7, with D unresolved. V was clipped by 1 base and J by 5 bases, with 9 bases between them. This CDR3 spans 13 amino acids. Looked up from germline, CDR1 is LNHDA and CDR2 is SQIVND (reference sequence). CDR3 DNA: TGTGCCAGTAGTATAGGACTTGCGGACGAGCAGTACTTC. It is translated as CASSIGLADEQYF.

This rearrangement joins TRBV7-9 to TRBJ2-1, with 9 bases identical to TRBD2. Germline trimming cut 7 bases from V and 1 base from J; bases unmatched to any gene: 8. Germline V CDR1 and CDR2: SEHNR, FQNEAQ (reference sequence). The CDR3 has 16 residues. Here the CDR3 reads CASTPALAGSYNEQFF. The CDR3 bases are TGTGCCAGCACCCCCGCCCTAGCGGGATCCTACAATGAGCAGTTCTTC.

This clone was seen only a few times. This chain connects TRBV5-1 to TRBJ2-1; weak D call: TRBD2 (6 bases). The CDR3 loop spans 14 amino acids. The germline gives CDR1 SGHRS, CDR2 YFSETQ. With 8 bases removed from V and 5 bases from J, the gap between germline ends came to 17 bases. CDR3 coding DNA: TGCGCCAGTGGTCCTAGCGAGCCCCACAATGAGCAGTTCTTC. Encoded protein: CASGPSEPHNEQFF.

The V and J genes are TRBV10-3 and TRBJ2-1, with a tentative D call TRBD2 (6 bases). The V gene's germline CDR1 is ENHRY and CDR2 SYGVKD. The CDR3 covers 14 residues. The germline V and J ends were trimmed by 7 bases and 5 bases, with 15 bases remaining between them. This CDR3 reads CAITEGGTNNEQFF. In DNA form, the CDR3 reads TGTGCCATCACCGAGGGCGGGACGAACAATGAGCAGTTCTTC.

This clone was seen a single time. The CDR3: CASSGHRANTGELFF. The CDR3 DNA is TGTGCCAGCAGCGGGCACAGGGCGAACACCGGGGAGCTGTTTTTT. This chain joins TRBV9 and TRBJ2-2; possible D gene TRBD1, 6 bases. Germline CDR1 and CDR2: SGDLS and YYNGEE. This CDR3 spans 15 amino acids. With 3 bases removed from V and 0 bases from J, the gap between germline ends came to 9 bases.

The CDR3 sequence: CASSLYRDTDTQYF. The CDR3 bases are TGCGCCAGCAGCTTGTATCGAGACACAGATACGCAGTATTTT. The chain links TRBV5-1 to TRBJ2-3; D remains unclear. V was shortened by 1 base and J by 2 bases, with 8 bases between the two germline ends. Germline CDR1 SGHRS, CDR2 YFSETQ. This CDR3 spans 14 amino acids.

This rearrangement joins TRBV18 to TRBJ2-1; D remains unclear. Trimming cost V 5 bases and J 9 bases, with 17 bases left between them. The CDR3 consists of 14 residues. CDR1 is KGHSH and CDR2 is LQKENI in the germline V gene. CDR3 sequence: CASSNPGFHREQFF. The CDR3 DNA follows: TGTGCCAGCTCAAACCCGGGTTTCCATCGTGAGCAGTTCTTC.

The CDR3, as DNA: TGTGCCAGCGAGGGGGTGTTCTTC. Residues: CASEGVFF. The V gene is TRBV2, the J gene TRBJ2-1; D perhaps matches TRBD1 (6 bases). CDR3 length equals 8 residues. V was shortened by 8 bases and J by 15 bases, with 8 bases between the two germline ends. Looked up from germline, CDR1 is SNHLY and CDR2 is FYNNEI.

V is TRBV19 and J is TRBJ2-2, with D uncertain. Per germline, CDR1 LNHDA and CDR2 SQIVND (reference sequence). The CDR3 runs to 13 residues. V lost 1 base to trimming and J lost 7 bases, with 7 bases between them. The CDR3 coding sequence is TGTGCCAGTAGTATAGTTCTAGGCGGGGAGCTGTTTTTT. It translates to CASSIVLGGELFF. The full variable domain, completed using reference TRBV19 and TRBJ2-2, is DGGITQSPKYLFRKEGQNVTLSCEQNLNHDAMYWYRQDPGQGLRLIYYSQIVNDFQKGDIAEGYSVSREKKESFPLTVTSAQKNPTAFYLCASSIVLGGELFFGEGSRLTVL.

V and J are TRBV25-1 and TRBJ2-1; 7 nucleotides match TRBD1. CDR1 and CDR2 from the germline V gene are MGHDK and SYGVNS. This CDR3 contains 14 residues. V gave up 3 bases and J gave up 9 bases; unmatched junction bases: 8. CDR3 nucleotide sequence: TGTGCCAGCAGTGACCCAGGGGGAAGGGGTGAGCAGTTCTTC. This sequence encodes CASSDPGGRGEQFF.

The chain employs TRBV2 and TRBJ2-1; 8 nucleotides line up with TRBD2. V lost 3 bases to trimming and J lost 14 bases; unmatched junction nucleotides: 12. In germline, CDR1 is SNHLY, CDR2 FYNNEI. The CDR3 covers 14 residues. CDR3 sequence reads: CASSDRAGGMCKFF. CDR3 DNA sequence: TGTGCCAGCAGTGACCGGGCGGGAGGAATGTGCAAGTTCTTC.

The chain employs TRBV11-2 and TRBJ1-5; tentatively, D is TRBD1 (6 bases). CDR3 length: 13 residues. The V gene's germline CDR1 is SGHAT and CDR2 FQNNGV. V was cut by 5 bases and J by 5 bases, with 10 bases left in between. Here the CDR3 DNA reads TGTGCCAGCAGCCCCCCAGGGGATCAGCCCCAGCATTTT. This translates into CASSPPGDQPQHF.

The DNA of the CDR3 is TGTGCCAGCAGCTCCCGAATAGCGGGAGCCTACGAGCAGTACTTC. This codes for CASSSRIAGAYEQYF. The genes are TRBV11-3 and TRBJ2-7; 9 bases align to TRBD2. Germline V lookup: CDR1 SGHNT, CDR2 YENEEA. The CDR3 runs to 15 residues. V lost 4 bases and J lost 2; bases outside the gene matches: 6. Full variable domain (remainder filled in from reference TRBV11-3 and TRBJ2-7): EAGVVQSPRYKIIEKKQPVAFWCNPISGHNTLYWYLQNLGQGPELLIRYENEEAVDDSQLPKDRFSAERLKGVDSTLKIQPAELGDSAVYLCASSSRIAGAYEQYFGPGTRLTVT.

The rearrangement joins TRBV15 to TRBJ2-1; 10 nucleotides line up with TRBD2. V was pared by 5 bases and J by 0 bases, with 4 bases of the junction left unmatched. This CDR3 region has 16 residues. CDR1 LNHNV and CDR2 YYDKDF come from the germline V gene (reference sequence). CDR3 coding DNA: TGTGCCACCAGCGGAGCGGGAGGGAGCTCCTACAATGAGCAGTTCTTC. Encoded protein: CATSGAGGSSYNEQFF.

This clone was observed a few times. The chain links TRBV7-8 to TRBJ2-6; 7 bases align to TRBD2. J was trimmed by 0 bases and V by 0 bases; bases with no gene match: 11. Germline assignment: CDR1 SGHVS and CDR2 FQNEAQ. The CDR3 sequence is 20 residues long. CDR3: CASSLAVGGSHFSGANVLTF. For the CDR3, the DNA is TGTGCCAGCAGCTTAGCGGTGGGAGGGTCTCACTTCTCTGGGGCCAACGTCCTGACTTTC.

The chain has TRBV5-1 and TRBJ2-7, with TRBD2 matching 11 bases. Germline CDR1 SGHRS, CDR2 YFSETQ. This CDR3 region has 16 residues. Germline trimming cut 5 bases from V and 1 base from J; bases unmatched to any gene: 8. CDR3 in amino acids: CASRSLAGGLSYEQYF. The DNA for the CDR3 is TGCGCCAGCAGATCGCTAGCGGGAGGTTTATCCTACGAGCAGTACTTC. The full variable domain, with the rest looked up from reference TRBV5-1 and TRBJ2-7, is KAGVTQTPRYLIKTRGQQVTLSCSPISGHRSVSWYQQTPGQGLQFLFEYFSETQRNKGNFPGRFSGRQFSNSRSEMNVSTLELGDSALYLCASRSLAGGLSYEQYFGPGTRLTVT.

The genes are TRBV2 and TRBJ2-1, with a possible D match to TRBD1 (5 bases). With 7 bases removed from V and 4 bases from J, the gap between germline ends came to 8 bases. Germline V gives CDR1 SNHLY, CDR2 FYNNEI. This CDR3 spans 12 amino acids. CDR3 sequence (DNA): TGTGCCAGCACAGACAGATACAATGAGCAGTTCTTC. Amino acid sequence: CASTDRYNEQFF. Based on the CDR3 plus reference TRBV2 and TRBJ2-1, the full variable domain is EPEVTQTPSHQVTQMGQEVILRCVPISNHLYFYWYRQILGQKVEFLVSFYNNEISEKSEIFDDQFSVERPDGSNFTLKIRSTKLEDSAMYFCASTDRYNEQFFGPGTRLTVL.